What follows are 5 T cell receptor delta chains derived from one specimen sequenced in a study of gamma-delta chains in newborns, infants, children. TCRdb applied CATT to the reads for clone calling. Of some 10,000 delta-chain clones in the sample, about 9.4% are singletons; the top ten hold approximately 9%. Sequencing used blood. These receptors originate from a child who was a newborn, infant or young child, either healthy, febrile or measles-vaccinated (not recorded which).

This chain connects TRDV2 to TRDJ3; D uncertain. Germline lookup yields CDR1 GEAIGNYY and CDR2 EKD. Trimming took 3 bases from V and 0 from J, leaving 8 bases between them. The CDR3 sequence is 16 residues long. In nucleotides, the CDR3 is TGTGCCTGTGACTACTGCAGCTCCTGGGACACCCGACAGATGTTTTTC. The encoded protein is CACDYCSSWDTRQMFF.

This clone has only a few counts. This chain links TRDV2 with TRDJ3; 10 bases agree with TRDD3. Losses at the gene ends were 2 bases for V and 1 base for J; bases not matched to a gene: 4. CDR1 is GEAIGNYY and CDR2 is EKD in the germline V gene. There are 18 residues in the CDR3. The CDR3 here is CACDRLGDFSWDTRQMFF. In DNA form, the CDR3 reads TGTGCCTGTGACAGACTGGGGGATTTTTCCTGGGACACCCGACAGATGTTTTTC.

The gene calls are TRDV2 and TRDJ1; a weak D match, TRDD2 (6 bases). The V end was cut by 0 bases, the J end by 1 base, with 14 bases between. Germline CDR1 is GEAIGNYY and CDR2 is EKD. CDR3 length: 16 residues. The CDR3 region has the DNA TGTGCCTGTGACACCGTCTCCTACGGGACCACCGATAAACTCATCTTT. As protein: CACDTVSYGTTDKLIF.

The rearrangement uses TRDV2 and TRDJ1; 7 nucleotides match TRDD3. The CDR3 consists of 15 residues. Unmatched junction bases numbered 9, after V lost 1 base and J lost 5 bases. Germline V gene lookup returns CDR1 GEAIGNYY and CDR2 EKD. The CDR3 sequence: CACDTLGGSGDKLIF. The CDR3 coding sequence is TGTGCCTGTGACACGCTGGGGGGCAGCGGAGATAAACTCATCTTT.

V usage is TRDV2 and J usage is TRDJ2, with 8 bases that match TRDD3. CDR1 and CDR2 from the germline V gene are GEAIGNYY and EKD. Trimming took 0 bases from V and 0 from J; bases not matched to a gene: 5. The CDR3 loop spans 17 amino acids. The CDR3 here is CACDTLGDSPLTAQLFF. For the CDR3, the DNA is TGTGCCTGTGACACCTTGGGGGATTCACCTTTGACAGCACAACTCTTCTTT.